Listed here are 14 T cell receptor beta chains from one sample, sequenced in a study of T cell responses to AZD1222 COVID-19 vaccine. The table came from immunoSEQ multiplex PCR; TCRdb's copy has only in-frame clones and leaves some out. Of about 110,000 clones listed, roughly 90% were seen once; the top ten hold about 6.6%. Sequencing used peripheral blood, obtained on day 0 of AZD1222 vaccination. The receptors were gathered from an adult in good health.

The V call is TRBV19, the J call TRBJ1-2; D is perhaps TRBD1 (5 bases). The CDR3 is 14 amino acids. Germline CDR1 is LNHDA and CDR2 is SQIVND (reference sequence). V dropped 2 bases and J dropped 4 bases, with 11 bases sitting between them. The CDR3 region has the DNA TGTGCCAGTAGTATAAGGGACCCGGCCTATGGCTACACCTTC. It is translated as CASSIRDPAYGYTF.

In this sample, this clone turned up once. The chain recombines TRBV30 with TRBJ2-5, with 13 bases matching TRBD2. Germline V CDR1 and CDR2: GTSNPN, SVGIG (reference sequence). The CDR3 has 17 amino acids. V lost 4 bases and J lost 5; bases outside the gene matches: 13. CDR3 region: CAWTRTGRTSGSETQYF. The CDR3 DNA follows: TGTGCCTGGACGAGGACAGGGAGGACTAGCGGGAGTGAGACCCAGTACTTC.

V usage is TRBV19 and J usage is TRBJ1-4, with 9 nucleotides matching TRBD1. The CDR3 is made up of 12 amino acids. The V and J ends lost 7 bases and 8 bases, in that order; junction bases with no gene match: 2. The V gene's germline CDR1 is LNHDA and CDR2 SQIVND (reference sequence). The CDR3 DNA follows: TGTGCCAGTAACGGACAGGGGGAAAAACTGTTTTTT. It yields the protein CASNGQGEKLFF.

Concerning this clone itself: Possible read error: a much larger clone is one base away. This chain joins TRBV27 and TRBJ1-5; weak D call: TRBD1 (6 bases). CDR1 MNHEY and CDR2 SMNVEV come from the germline V gene (reference sequence). The CDR3 is 13 residues long. Trimming removed 4 bases at V and 4 bases at J, with 8 bases between. The chain's CDR3 is CASSSDRNQPQHF. The CDR3 region has the DNA TGTGCCAGCAGTTCCGACAGGAATCAGCCCCAGCATTTT.

This sequence joins TRBV6-2 or TRBV6-3 and TRBJ2-7, with 8 bases matching TRBD1. J gave up 6 bases and V 5 bases, and 6 bases lay outside the gene matches. The CDR3 runs to 13 residues. Germline V gene sequence: CDR1 MNHEY, CDR2 SVGEGT. CDR3 residues: CASSGDRGLEQYF. The CDR3 nucleotides read TGTGCCAGCAGTGGAGACAGGGGTCTCGAGCAGTACTTC.

The gene calls are TRBV27 and TRBJ1-1; D remains ambiguous. The germline V gene encodes CDR1 MNHEY and CDR2 SMNVEV (reference sequence). V gave up 5 bases and J gave up 8 bases, with 18 bases separating them. This CDR3 spans 14 amino acids. The CDR3 region is CASSPRRVEREAFF. CDR3 DNA: TGTGCCAGCAGTCCCAGACGGGTGGAGAGGGAAGCTTTCTTT.

The chain joins TRBV28 to TRBJ2-7, with TRBD2 matching over 10 bases. CDR3 length: 15 residues. Trimming at V came to 6 bases and at J to 6 bases, leaving 11 bases not matched to a gene. Germline loops: CDR1 MDHEN, CDR2 SYDVKM. In nucleotides, the CDR3 is TGTGCCAGCAGCCCCCCCCTAGCGGGAGTCCCCGAGCAGTACTTC. It specifies CASSPPLAGVPEQYF.

This clone showed up just once. This chain joins TRBV3-1 (or the pseudogene TRBV3-2) and TRBJ1-3, with D perhaps TRBD1 (5 bases). Germline values: CDR1 LGHDT, CDR2 YNNKEL (reference sequence). V lost 4 bases to trimming and J lost 4 bases, with 11 bases between them. This CDR3 has 14 amino acids. CDR3 sequence (DNA): TGTGCCAGCAGCCTAGGGGTGTGGGGAAACACCATATATTTT. Protein product: CASSLGVWGNTIYF.

In DNA, the CDR3 is TGTGCCAGCAGCCCTCTGAAGCTAGCGGCCTCCTACGAGCAGTACTTC. Amino acid sequence: CASSPLKLAASYEQYF. The genes are TRBV9 and TRBJ2-7, with 7 nucleotides matching TRBD2. Germline V lookup: CDR1 SGDLS, CDR2 YYNGEE. V shed 4 bases, J shed 0 bases, and the junction held 10 bases outside the gene matches. The CDR3 totals 16 residues.

The V and J genes are TRBV10-2 and TRBJ2-1; possibly TRBD2 for D (6 bases). Germline V lookup: CDR1 WSHSY, CDR2 SAAADI. CDR3 length equals 18 residues. V was pared by 6 bases and J by 1 base, with 22 bases between. The chain's CDR3 is CASRRLRSIGSSYNEQFF. CDR3 coding DNA: TGCGCCAGCAGACGATTGAGGAGTATCGGGAGTTCCTACAATGAGCAGTTCTTC.

This clone was observed a few times. This sequence joins TRBV7-2 and TRBJ1-1, with D unresolved. This CDR3 contains 16 residues. Trimming removed 0 bases from V and 6 bases from J, with 17 bases in between. The V gene's germline CDR1 is SGHTA and CDR2 FQGNSA. CDR3 nucleotide sequence: TGTGCCAGCAGCTTAGCTGAATGGGAACCTGGGGCTGAAGCTTTCTTT. It translates to CASSLAEWEPGAEAFF.

This chain links TRBV7-9 with TRBJ1-2; TRBD1 matches at 8 bases. Germline assignment: CDR1 SEHNR and CDR2 FQNEAQ (reference sequence). The CDR3 has 13 amino acids. With 5 bases clipped from V and 6 bases from J, the junction kept 5 bases outside the gene matches. The DNA of the CDR3 is TGTGCCAGCAGCGCCTCGACAGGGGATGGCTACACCTTC. It is translated as CASSASTGDGYTF.

The J gene is TRBJ1-6, the V gene TRBV6-5; unclear D gene. The CDR3 covers 13 residues. Germline V gene data show CDR1 as MNHEY and CDR2 as SVGAGI. V was shortened by 2 bases and J by 7 bases, with 6 bases between the two germline ends. The CDR3 here is CASSYTRNSPLHF. As DNA, the CDR3 is TGTGCCAGCAGTTACACCAGAAATTCACCCCTCCACTTT.

CDR3 nucleotides: TGTGCCAGCAGCTTAGAGGGGAGAAATTCACCCCTCCACTTT. This sequence encodes CASSLEGRNSPLHF. The chain recombines TRBV7-2 with TRBJ1-6; maybe TRBD1 (5 bases). The CDR3 consists of 14 residues. The V end lost 1 base, the J end lost 7 bases, and 8 bases lay between the germline ends. The germline V gene encodes CDR1 SGHTA and CDR2 FQGNSA.